This TCR beta chain was recorded in a study of shared clonotypes between healthy human individuals. Findings and limits, study-wide: Rarefaction curves obtained for sorted subsets showed sequencing incomplete despite large depth.

Regarding this clone: Its specificity is not known.

V dropped 2 bases and J dropped 8 bases, with 15 bases sitting between them. From germline, CDR1 is KGHSH and CDR2 LQKENI. The CDR3 covers 14 residues. This table comes from immunoSEQ multiplex PCR, and its TCRdb copy is limited to in-frame clones, with some not included. The sample records under 2.5 million clones, 85% to 95% being singletons. The sequenced sample consisted of naive CD4+ T cells from PBMCs. As for subset: CD45RA+ positively selected. This TCR was recovered from a man in his late teens or twenties in good health. Some clones in this sample may be carry-over from other donors' samples. J is TRBJ1-2 and V is TRBV18; D uncertain. The CDR3 region is CASSPEWSVVGYTF. In DNA form, the CDR3 reads TGTGCCAGCTCACCAGAGTGGAGCGTCGTAGGCTACACCTTC.